This T cell receptor (beta chain) is drawn from a study of T cell responses to AZD1222 COVID-19 vaccine. Libraries were prepared by immunoSEQ multiplex PCR; TCRdb keeps only in-frame clonotypes and omits some of them. The sample has 130,000 or so clones, about nine tenths seen once. The CDR3 is made up of 16 amino acids. Per germline, CDR1 MNHEY and CDR2 SVGEGT. V was cut by 2 bases and J by 9 bases, with 20 bases left in between. This receptor was identified in an adult who received the MenACWY meningococcal vaccine as a control. The gene calls are TRBV6-2 or TRBV6-3 and TRBJ2-1; D possibly uses TRBD1 or TRBD2 (6 bases each). The sequencing here drew on peripheral blood, taken 28 days after the second dose of the MenACWY control vaccine. The CDR3: CASSYGGTTSSGEQFF. Written as DNA, the CDR3 is TGTGCCAGCAGTTACGGGGGCACTACTAGCTCAGGTGAGCAGTTCTTC.